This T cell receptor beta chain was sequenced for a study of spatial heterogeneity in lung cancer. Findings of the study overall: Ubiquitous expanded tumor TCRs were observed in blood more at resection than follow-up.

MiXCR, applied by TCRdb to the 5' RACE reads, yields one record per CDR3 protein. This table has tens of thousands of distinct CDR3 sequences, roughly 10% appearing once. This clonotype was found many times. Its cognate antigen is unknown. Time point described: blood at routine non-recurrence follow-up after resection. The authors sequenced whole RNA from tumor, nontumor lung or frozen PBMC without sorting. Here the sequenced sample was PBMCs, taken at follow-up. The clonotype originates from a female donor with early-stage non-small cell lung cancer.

Written as DNA, the CDR3 is TGTGCCAGCTCACCAGGGACAGAAGAGACCCAGTACTTC. Encoded protein: CASSPGTEETQYF. The V call is TRBV18, the J call TRBJ2-5; 7 bases are a match to TRBD1. V lost 2 bases and J lost 3; bases outside the gene matches: 0. From germline, CDR1 is KGHSH and CDR2 LQKENI. The CDR3 is made up of 13 amino acids.